The 30 T cell receptor beta chains listed next were all sequenced from one sample in a study of T-cell reconstitution after alpha-beta-depleted transplantation in children. The TCRbeta library was prepared with unique molecular identifiers. MiXCR, applied by TCRdb to the PCR reads, yields one record per CDR3 protein. The profile shows a few hundred thousand distinct CDR3 sequences, roughly 23% of them singletons. The input for sequencing was PBMCs, taken before TCRalphabeta/CD19-depleted stem cell transplant. All receptors derive from a girl aged 2 to 9 with Fanconi anemia, due to receive a stem cell transplant.

This clonotype was picked up a small number of times. The rearrangement uses TRBV19 and TRBJ2-3, with TRBD1 identical over 8 bases. With 9 bases clipped from V and 3 bases from J, the junction kept 8 bases outside the gene matches. The germline CDR1 and CDR2 sequences are LNHDA and SQIVND (reference sequence). The length of the CDR3 is 14 residues. The CDR3 loop is CARPTGVRTDTQYF. The CDR3 nucleotides are TGTGCCAGGCCGACAGGGGTGAGGACAGATACGCAGTATTTT. Supplemented by reference TRBV19 and TRBJ2-3, the full variable domain reads DGGITQSPKYLFRKEGQNVTLSCEQNLNHDAMYWYRQDPGQGLRLIYYSQIVNDFQKGDIAEGYSVSREKKESFPLTVTSAQKNPTAFYLCARPTGVRTDTQYFGPGTRLTVL.

The gene calls are TRBV20-1 and TRBJ2-7; D is possibly TRBD2 (5 bases). The CDR3 has 15 residues. Germline CDR1 is DFQATT and CDR2 is SNEGSKA (reference sequence). V gave up 0 bases and J gave up 2 bases, with 14 bases separating them. CDR3 nucleotides: TGCAGTGCTAGAGATAGCGAGCGGCCCGCCTACGAGCAGTACTTC. Its translation: CSARDSERPAYEQYF.

This chain connects TRBV10-3 to TRBJ2-7; D not resolved. Trimming removed 1 base from V and 2 bases from J, with 3 bases in between. CDR1 is ENHRY, CDR2 SYGVKD, per germline. This CDR3 has 12 amino acids. Here the CDR3 DNA reads TGTGCCATCAGTGAGTTGACCTACGAGCAGTACTTC. It specifies CAISELTYEQYF.

This clonotype was counted at least ten times. The chain recombines TRBV5-5 with TRBJ2-7; D gene ambiguous. The CDR3 totals 14 residues. In germline, CDR1 is SGHKS, CDR2 YYEKEE (reference sequence). Trimming took off 2 bases at V and 4 bases at J, with 13 bases between the two ends. The CDR3 DNA is TGTGCCAGCAGCTTCGGGCCACCTCCTTACGAGCAGTACTTC. Protein: CASSFGPPPYEQYF.

This clonotype has ten or more counts. CDR3 sequence: CASSFGLAGGGEQFF. The CDR3 nucleotides are TGCGCCAGCAGCTTCGGACTAGCGGGAGGAGGTGAGCAGTTCTTC. The chain links TRBV5-1 to TRBJ2-1; 14 nucleotides agree with TRBD2. J was trimmed by 9 bases and V by 2 bases; bases with no gene match: 4. Germline-derived CDR1 and CDR2 are SGHRS and YFSETQ. This CDR3 has 15 residues.

In its sample, this clonotype was seen a few times. The rearrangement joins TRBV7-2 to TRBJ2-1; 8 bases are a match to TRBD2. CDR3 length: 13 residues. The germline V gene encodes CDR1 SGHTA and CDR2 FQGNSA. V lost 3 bases, J lost 7 bases, and 2 bases stayed unmatched. The CDR3 nucleotides are TGTGCCAGCAGCTTCGGGACTAGTAATGAGCAGTTCTTC. Amino acids: CASSFGTSNEQFF.

This clonotype was counted between two and nine times. This chain uses TRBV20-1 with TRBJ2-4; D is unclear. The CDR3 contains 13 residues. V was clipped by 0 bases and J by 6 bases, with 9 bases between them. Germline lookup yields CDR1 DFQATT and CDR2 SNEGSKA (reference sequence). This chain's CDR3 is CSAREGRRNIQYF. The CDR3 DNA reads as TGCAGTGCTAGAGAGGGTAGGAGAAACATTCAGTACTTC.

The chain links TRBV4-2 to TRBJ2-7, with D tentatively TRBD2 (5 bases). This CDR3 has 18 residues. Germline lookup yields CDR1 LGHNA and CDR2 YNFKEQ. V was pared by 2 bases and J by 2 bases, with 22 bases between. CDR3: CASSQQAAPAGVPYEQYF. The CDR3 coding sequence is TGTGCCAGCAGCCAACAAGCGGCCCCAGCCGGCGTTCCCTACGAGCAGTACTTC.

This clonotype was detected a few times. This chain connects TRBV20-1 to TRBJ2-1, with D possibly matching TRBD2 (5 bases). Trimming pared 0 bases from V and 1 base from J, leaving 10 bases between. CDR3 size: 15 residues. From germline, CDR1 is DFQATT and CDR2 SNEGSKA (reference sequence). The CDR3 DNA reads as TGCAGTGCTAGAGATATGAGCGGATCCTACAATGAGCAGTTCTTC. Residues: CSARDMSGSYNEQFF.

The J gene is TRBJ2-7, the V gene TRBV20-1; D is perhaps TRBD1 or TRBD2 (5 bases each). The V end lost 5 bases, the J end lost 2 bases, and 13 bases lay between the germline ends. Germline loops: CDR1 DFQATT, CDR2 SNEGSKA (reference sequence). The CDR3 length is 13 residues. CDR3: CSAPRDGAYEQYF. CDR3 DNA sequence: TGCAGTGCTCCGAGGGACGGAGCCTACGAGCAGTACTTC.

This chain joins TRBV20-1 and TRBJ1-2; the match to TRBD1 covers 8 bases. The CDR3 is 17 amino acids. In germline, CDR1 is DFQATT, CDR2 SNEGSKA (reference sequence). The J segment lost 2 bases and the V segment lost 4 bases, leaving 15 bases of the junction unmatched. CDR3 region: CSAMPSGQAGSNYGYTF. The CDR3 DNA sequence: TGCAGTGCTATGCCTTCGGGACAGGCGGGGTCCAACTATGGCTACACCTTC.

The chain links TRBV5-1 to TRBJ2-7; 13 nucleotides align to TRBD2. This CDR3 comprises 15 residues. J was trimmed by 6 bases and V by 4 bases; bases with no gene match: 7. CDR1 is SGHRS and CDR2 is YFSETQ in the germline V gene. Here the CDR3 reads CASSIGTSGESEQYF. CDR3 coding DNA: TGCGCCAGCAGCATCGGGACTAGCGGGGAAAGCGAGCAGTACTTC.

As concerns this clonotype: A junction end diverges from the germline sequence, so it may reflect a read error. The rearrangement joins TRBV28 to TRBJ2-5, with D tentatively TRBD1 or TRBD2 (5 bases each). This CDR3 comprises 14 residues. Per the germline V gene, CDR1 is MDHEN and CDR2 is SYDVKM. This CDR3 reads CASSLGTLEGTQDF. CDR3 DNA: TGTGCCAGCAGTTTGGGGACCCTAGAGGGGACCCAGGACTTC. Variable domain in full (rest from reference TRBV28 and TRBJ2-5): DVKVTQSSRYLVKRTGEKVFLECVQDMDHENMFWYRQDPGLGLRLIYFSYDVKMKEKGDIPEGYSVSREKKERFSLILESASTNQTSMYLCASSLGTLEGTQDFGPGTRLLVL.

The chain employs TRBV7-9 and TRBJ2-2; the match to TRBD2 covers 7 bases. The CDR3 is 14 amino acids. Per the germline V gene, CDR1 is SEHNR and CDR2 is FQNEAQ (reference sequence). V shed 5 bases, J shed 6 bases, and the junction held 6 bases outside the gene matches. The CDR3 loop reads CASSLRLAAGELFF. The DNA of the CDR3 is TGTGCCAGCAGCCTAAGACTAGCAGCCGGGGAGCTGTTTTTT.

CDR3 amino acids: CASSGMGLSYEQYF. The CDR3 bases are TGCGCCAGCAGTGGGATGGGACTATCCTACGAGCAGTACTTC. This chain uses TRBV10-2 with TRBJ2-7; 7 bases match TRBD2. Germline loops: CDR1 WSHSY, CDR2 SAAADI. There are 14 residues in the CDR3. The trim removed 4 bases at V and 1 base at J, leaving 4 bases unmatched.

In this sample, this clonotype turned up many times. This rearrangement joins TRBV10-3 to TRBJ1-5; D remains ambiguous. The CDR3 is made up of 12 amino acids. The germline V gene encodes CDR1 ENHRY and CDR2 SYGVKD. Trimming shortened V by 0 bases and J by 6 bases, and 3 bases separated the two germline ends. This CDR3 reads CAISESSQPQHF. CDR3 DNA: TGTGCCATCAGTGAGTCGTCTCAGCCCCAGCATTTT.

The chain has TRBV12-3 or TRBV12-4 and TRBJ2-7; no clear D gene. Deletions cut 3 bases from V and 0 bases from J, with 12 bases between. The length of the CDR3 is 15 residues. This chain's CDR3 is CASSFYRVGSYEQYF. In DNA, the CDR3 is TGTGCCAGCAGTTTTTATAGGGTGGGCTCCTACGAGCAGTACTTC.

This clonotype was observed a handful of times. The rearrangement uses TRBV20-1 and TRBJ2-5; 7 bases are shared with TRBD2. The CDR3 sequence is 15 residues long. CDR1 and CDR2 (germline): DFQATT, SNEGSKA (reference sequence). The junction had 7 bases not matched to a gene; V was cut back by 3 bases and J by 0 bases. The DNA for the CDR3 is TGCAGTGCTAGTTCGGCTAGCGGAAACCAAGAGACCCAGTACTTC. Translating gives CSASSASGNQETQYF.

There are a few counts of this clonotype. The chain couples TRBV9 to TRBJ2-7; 8 nucleotides align to TRBD1. This CDR3 has 15 residues. Losses at the gene ends were 2 bases for V and 2 bases for J; bases not matched to a gene: 6. The germline gives CDR1 SGDLS, CDR2 YYNGEE. The CDR3 coding sequence is TGTGCCAGCAGCGTGAGGACAGGGCCCCCCTACGAGCAGTACTTC. As protein: CASSVRTGPPYEQYF. Full variable domain (rest looked up from reference TRBV9 and TRBJ2-7): DSGVTQTPKHLITATGQRVTLRCSPRSGDLSVYWYQQSLDQGLQFLIQYYNGEERAKGNILERFSAQQFPDLHSELNLSSLELGDSALYFCASSVRTGPPYEQYFGPGTRLTVT.

This clonotype was detected ten times or more. The V gene is TRBV20-1, the J gene TRBJ2-5, with D possibly TRBD2 on 7 matching bases. The CDR3 covers 13 residues. V lost 2 bases and J lost 4, with 11 bases in between. Germline V gene lookup returns CDR1 DFQATT and CDR2 SNEGSKA (reference sequence). The CDR3 DNA sequence: TGCAGTGCTAGAAGGGGGAGGGTAGAGACCCAGTACTTC. Its protein is CSARRGRVETQYF.

The chain links TRBV20-1 to TRBJ2-1; possible D gene TRBD2, 6 bases. Trimming shortened V by 1 base and J by 4 bases, and 14 bases separated the two germline ends. The CDR3 has 15 amino acids. Germline V gene lookup returns CDR1 DFQATT and CDR2 SNEGSKA (reference sequence). Here the CDR3 DNA reads TGCAGTGCTAGAGCGGGGAGGCAGTCATACAATGAGCAGTTCTTC. Amino acids: CSARAGRQSYNEQFF.

This clonotype came up many times. The gene calls are TRBV29-1 and TRBJ2-1; 7 bases line up with TRBD1. The V gene's germline CDR1 is SQVTM and CDR2 ANQGSEA. The CDR3 is 13 residues long. The V gene end was trimmed by 4 bases and the J gene end by 3 bases; junction bases not matched to a gene: 3. CDR3 coding DNA: TGCAGCGTTGTCAGGGGGAGCTACAATGAGCAGTTCTTC. It translates to CSVVRGSYNEQFF.

This clonotype was detected many times. CDR3 in DNA: TGTGCCAGCAGCGTATTGGCAGATACGCAGTATTTT. Its translation: CASSVLADTQYF. The rearrangement uses TRBV9 and TRBJ2-3; D uncertain. V lost 1 base, J lost 4 bases, and 4 bases lay in between. The CDR3 is made up of 12 amino acids. The germline CDR1 and CDR2 sequences are SGDLS and YYNGEE.

This clonotype was counted many times. This chain's CDR3 is CASSPHRREDYTF. DNA for the CDR3: TGTGCCAGCAGTCCCCACCGTAGGGAAGACTACACCTTC. The V gene is TRBV27, the J gene TRBJ1-2, with D uncertain. CDR1 is MNHEY and CDR2 is SMNVEV in the germline V gene (reference sequence). The CDR3 runs to 13 residues. With 5 bases removed from V and 10 bases from J, the gap between germline ends came to 17 bases.

In this sample, this clonotype turned up many times. The chain employs TRBV29-1 and TRBJ2-2, with 11 bases identical to TRBD2. Germline V gives CDR1 SQVTM, CDR2 ANQGSEA. This CDR3 contains 16 residues. J lost 4 bases, V lost 4 bases, and 8 bases had no gene match. CDR3 bases: TGCAGCGTTGTCCCTGCTAGCGGGGGGACCACCGGGGAGCTGTTTTTT. Translating it yields CSVVPASGGTTGELFF.

This rearrangement joins TRBV12-3 or TRBV12-4 to TRBJ2-2, with 7 nucleotides matching TRBD2. Unmatched junction bases numbered 18, after V lost 6 bases and J lost 5 bases. This CDR3 comprises 18 residues. The CDR3 sequence: CASRLTAGDWLITGELFF. DNA for the CDR3: TGTGCCAGCAGGCTGACCGCGGGGGACTGGCTGATAACCGGGGAGCTGTTTTTT.

At least ten counts were recorded for this clonotype. The V gene is TRBV7-2, the J gene TRBJ2-7, with D tentatively TRBD1 or TRBD2 (5 bases each). This CDR3 is built from 12 residues. Trimming took 5 bases from V and 6 from J, leaving 11 bases between them. The V gene's germline CDR1 is SGHTA and CDR2 FQGNSA. The CDR3 loop is CASSDRDREQYF. The DNA for the CDR3 is TGTGCCAGCAGCGACCGGGACCGCGAGCAGTACTTC.

This chain links TRBV28 with TRBJ1-1; D is ambiguous. Germline CDR1 MDHEN, CDR2 SYDVKM. This CDR3 is built from 13 residues. V lost 8 bases and J 4 bases, leaving 14 bases between the germline ends. The CDR3 nucleotides read TGTGCCAGCGGGAGCCCGACGGGCACTGAAGCTTTCTTT. Its translation is CASGSPTGTEAFF.

This clonotype was detected many times. Here the CDR3 DNA reads TGCACCCTTCCTTTCCTCGGAGAGACCCAGTACTTC. It translates to CTLPFLGETQYF. The rearrangement joins TRBV20-1 to TRBJ2-5, with unresolved D. Per the germline V gene, CDR1 is DFQATT and CDR2 is SNEGSKA (reference sequence). This CDR3 has 12 amino acids.

Written as DNA, the CDR3 is TGTGCCAGCAGCTTAGGAGCCGGGATTCACTCCTACGAGCAGTACTTC. Translated, it gives CASSLGAGIHSYEQYF. The chain has TRBV7-9 and TRBJ2-7, with D perhaps TRBD2 (5 bases). The ends were cut back, 1 base at V and 0 bases at J, with 13 bases in the middle. This CDR3 comprises 16 residues. CDR1 is SEHNR, CDR2 FQNEAQ, per germline (reference sequence). Variable domain in full (rest from reference TRBV7-9 and TRBJ2-7): DTGVSQNPRHKITKRGQNVTFRCDPISEHNRLYWYRQTLGQGPEFLTYFQNEAQLEKSRLLSDRFSAERPKGSFSTLEIQRTEQGDSAMYLCASSLGAGIHSYEQYFGPGTRLTVT.